The 2 T cell receptor beta chains listed next were all sequenced from one sample in a study of T cells in Graves' hyperthyroidism and ophthalmopathy. Amplified TCR beta CDR3 regions derived from RNA transcripts. During a first-round RT-PCR of the TCR CDR3, the HTBI primer set was used. Via MiXCR, TCRdb re-called the multiplex PCR reads, giving one row per CDR3 protein. The data show about 600,000 distinct CDR3 sequences, roughly a sixth seen once. Sequencing was done on a sample of blood. The receptors shown here come from a woman in her 40s with Graves' ophthalmopathy.

This clonotype has at least ten counts. J is TRBJ1-1 and V is TRBV18; D is unclear. The CDR3 length is 13 residues. Per germline, CDR1 KGHSH and CDR2 LQKENI. The germline V and J ends were trimmed by 3 bases and 0 bases, with 5 bases remaining between them. The CDR3 region has the DNA TGTGCCAGCTCACCCGACATGAACACTGAAGCTTTCTTT. Amino acid sequence: CASSPDMNTEAFF.

The chain recombines TRBV29-1 with TRBJ2-1; 10 nucleotides align to TRBD2. V lost 6 bases and J lost 8; bases outside the gene matches: 13. The CDR3 is 15 amino acids. Germline lookup yields CDR1 SQVTM and CDR2 ANQGSEA. CDR3 protein: CSVSRPSGRGDEQFF. CDR3 coding DNA: TGCAGCGTCTCAAGGCCCAGCGGGAGGGGCGATGAGCAGTTCTTC.